A selection of T cell receptor beta chains follows, all from one sample in a study of T-cell reconstitution after alpha-beta-depleted transplantation in children. TCRdb reprocessed the PCR reads via MiXCR and lists one record per CDR3 protein. This sample has approximately 640,000 distinct CDR3 sequences, with approximately 15% found just once. The specimen comprised PBMCs from the stem cell graft donor, sampled from the stem cell graft. Receptors originate from a human donor who donated a stem cell graft to a child with acute myeloid leukemia. CDR3s include the opening cysteine and the closing phenylalanine or tryptophan. The order of the fields is D gene, clone size, V gene, J gene, CDR3 protein, CDR3 DNA. The D gene is left open where the match is weak. Size values are once, few and many counts, or a class for expanded clones, and some rows have none.

d_call: TRBD2; clone_size: many; v_call: TRBV6-5; j_call: TRBJ2-7; cdr3_aa: CASSRSGGSSYEQYF; cdr3_nt: TGTGCCAGCAGCCGCAGCGGGGGGAGCTCCTACGAGCAGTACTTC
d_call: .; clone_size: .; v_call: TRBV6-2/TRBV6-3; j_call: TRBJ2-7; cdr3_aa: CASSPEWAEQYF; cdr3_nt: TGTGCCAGCAGTCCTGAGTGGGCCGAGCAGTACTTC
d_call: .; clone_size: many; v_call: TRBV20-1; j_call: TRBJ1-2; cdr3_aa: CSARSGTGDYGYTF; cdr3_nt: TGCAGTGCTAGATCCGGGACCGGGGACTATGGCTACACCTTC
d_call: TRBD1; clone_size: .; v_call: TRBV7-8; j_call: TRBJ2-3; cdr3_aa: CASSLWAGGGSTDTQYF; cdr3_nt: TGTGCCAGCAGCTTATGGGCAGGGGGCGGGAGCACAGATACGCAGTATTTT
d_call: TRBD1; clone_size: few; v_call: TRBV25-1; j_call: TRBJ2-1; cdr3_aa: CASSTTTGTGILGEQFF; cdr3_nt: TGTGCCAGCAGTACAACTACCGGGACAGGGATCTTAGGTGAGCAGTTCTTC
d_call: TRBD1; clone_size: many; v_call: TRBV6-6; j_call: TRBJ1-5; cdr3_aa: CATQDRSNQPQHF; cdr3_nt: TGTGCCACCCAGGACAGGAGCAATCAGCCCCAGCATTTT
d_call: TRBD1; clone_size: few; v_call: TRBV7-2; j_call: TRBJ1-2; cdr3_aa: CASSPAGTGLSYTF; cdr3_nt: TGTGCCAGCAGCCCCGCCGGGACAGGGCTCAGCTACACCTTC
d_call: .; clone_size: many; v_call: TRBV20-1; j_call: TRBJ2-7; cdr3_aa: CSAREGLDYEQYF; cdr3_nt: TGCAGTGCTAGAGAGGGTTTGGACTACGAGCAGTACTTC
d_call: TRBD2; clone_size: .; v_call: TRBV20-1; j_call: TRBJ2-1; cdr3_aa: CSARDPSLAGAYNEQFF; cdr3_nt: TGCAGTGCTAGAGATCCCTCCCTAGCGGGGGCCTACAATGAGCAGTTCTTC
d_call: .; clone_size: few; v_call: TRBV29-1; j_call: TRBJ1-3; cdr3_aa: CSVSPGPRGDTIYF; cdr3_nt: TGCAGCGTTTCACCGGGACCAAGGGGGGACACCATATATTTT
d_call: .; clone_size: few; v_call: TRBV12-3/TRBV12-4; j_call: TRBJ1-2; cdr3_aa: CASSLRDGFYGYTF; cdr3_nt: TGTGCCAGCAGTCTACGGGACGGATTCTATGGCTACACCTTC
d_call: .; clone_size: .; v_call: TRBV12-3/TRBV12-4; j_call: TRBJ2-1; cdr3_aa: CASSSGLTNEQFF; cdr3_nt: TGTGCCAGCAGTTCAGGACTCACCAATGAGCAGTTCTTC
d_call: .; clone_size: many; v_call: TRBV4-3; j_call: TRBJ2-7; cdr3_aa: CASSQGQGSSYEQYF; cdr3_nt: TGCGCCAGCAGCCAAGGGCAGGGGAGCTCCTACGAGCAGTACTTC
d_call: TRBD2; clone_size: few; v_call: TRBV20-1; j_call: TRBJ2-1; cdr3_aa: CSAPMGLAGGHEQFF; cdr3_nt: TGCAGTGCCCCGATGGGGCTAGCGGGGGGGCATGAGCAGTTCTTC
d_call: .; clone_size: .; v_call: TRBV13; j_call: TRBJ2-7; cdr3_aa: CASSSVRGSYEQYF; cdr3_nt: TGTGCCAGCAGCTCCGTCCGGGGGTCCTACGAGCAGTACTTC
d_call: .; clone_size: many; v_call: TRBV20-1; j_call: TRBJ2-6; cdr3_aa: CSASGPTGANVLTF; cdr3_nt: TGCAGTGCTAGTGGCCCCACGGGGGCCAACGTCCTGACTTTC
d_call: TRBD1; clone_size: many; v_call: TRBV20-1; j_call: TRBJ2-7; cdr3_aa: CSARGDRVANEQYF; cdr3_nt: TGCAGTGCTAGAGGGGACAGGGTGGCCAACGAGCAGTACTTC
d_call: .; clone_size: many; v_call: TRBV20-1; j_call: TRBJ1-5; cdr3_aa: CSARERGSQPQHF; cdr3_nt: TGCAGTGCTAGAGAGCGCGGGTCCCAGCCCCAGCATTTT
d_call: .; clone_size: many; v_call: TRBV7-9; j_call: TRBJ2-5; cdr3_aa: CASSRTTGENQETQYF; cdr3_nt: TGTGCCAGCAGTCGAACCACGGGGGAGAACCAAGAGACCCAGTACTTC
d_call: .; clone_size: .; v_call: TRBV7-2; j_call: TRBJ2-7; cdr3_aa: CASSSPPDNYEQYF; cdr3_nt: TGTGCCAGCAGCTCGCCACCGGACAACTACGAGCAGTACTTC
d_call: TRBD2; clone_size: many; v_call: TRBV20-1; j_call: TRBJ2-7; cdr3_aa: CSARKFSGDSYEQYF; cdr3_nt: TGCAGTGCTAGAAAATTTAGCGGGGACTCCTACGAGCAGTACTTC
d_call: .; clone_size: .; v_call: TRBV4-2; j_call: TRBJ1-1; cdr3_aa: CASSQHDSLFNTEAFF; cdr3_nt: TGTGCCAGCAGCCAACACGACAGCCTGTTTAACACTGAAGCTTTCTTT
d_call: TRBD2; clone_size: many; v_call: TRBV9; j_call: TRBJ2-7; cdr3_aa: CASSVSGGSYEQYF; cdr3_nt: TGTGCCAGCAGCGTCAGCGGGGGCTCCTACGAGCAGTACTTC
d_call: TRBD1; clone_size: few; v_call: TRBV7-6; j_call: TRBJ1-1; cdr3_aa: CASSLATGGETEAFF; cdr3_nt: TGTGCCAGCAGCCTAGCTACAGGGGGGGAGACTGAAGCTTTCTTT
d_call: .; clone_size: many; v_call: TRBV7-2; j_call: TRBJ1-5; cdr3_aa: CASSPGINQPQHF; cdr3_nt: TGTGCCAGCAGCCCAGGGATCAATCAGCCCCAGCATTTT
d_call: .; clone_size: .; v_call: TRBV24-1; j_call: TRBJ1-2; cdr3_aa: CATSSAGIGGYTF; cdr3_nt: TGTGCCACCAGCTCGGCGGGGATCGGAGGCTACACCTTC
d_call: .; clone_size: .; v_call: TRBV5-1; j_call: TRBJ1-1; cdr3_aa: CASRDPGPTQIAFF; cdr3_nt: TGCGCCAGCAGAGATCCAGGGCCAACCCAAATCGCTTTCTTT
d_call: TRBD1; clone_size: many; v_call: TRBV29-1; j_call: TRBJ2-1; cdr3_aa: CSAHRDRGYNEQFF; cdr3_nt: TGCAGCGCGCACCGGGACAGAGGTTACAATGAGCAGTTCTTC
d_call: TRBD1; clone_size: few; v_call: TRBV7-9; j_call: TRBJ1-3; cdr3_aa: CASSPQGAGGNTIYF; cdr3_nt: TGTGCCAGCAGCCCACAGGGGGCGGGTGGAAACACCATATATTTT
d_call: .; clone_size: few; v_call: TRBV20-1; j_call: TRBJ1-5; cdr3_aa: CSASLAGGSISPQHF; cdr3_nt: TGCAGTGCTAGTTTGGCCGGGGGTTCAATCAGCCCCCAGCATTTT
d_call: .; clone_size: .; v_call: TRBV5-1; j_call: TRBJ2-1; cdr3_aa: CASVGTGESSYNEQFF; cdr3_nt: TGCGCCAGCGTGGGGACGGGGGAAAGCTCCTACAATGAGCAGTTCTTC
d_call: .; clone_size: once; v_call: TRBV7-2; j_call: TRBJ2-2; cdr3_aa: CASSSPGVPDTGELFF; cdr3_nt: TGTGCCAGCAGCTCACCAGGGGTACCGGACACCGGGGAGCTGTTTTTT
d_call: .; clone_size: many; v_call: TRBV29-1; j_call: TRBJ1-1; cdr3_aa: CSVETRRNTEAFF; cdr3_nt: TGCAGCGTTGAAACGAGGAGGAACACTGAAGCTTTCTTT
d_call: .; clone_size: many; v_call: TRBV10-3; j_call: TRBJ2-2; cdr3_aa: CAISEPRYTGELFF; cdr3_nt: TGTGCCATCAGTGAGCCCCGATACACCGGGGAGCTGTTTTTT
d_call: .; clone_size: few; v_call: TRBV4-1; j_call: TRBJ1-5; cdr3_aa: CASSPYTHQPQHF; cdr3_nt: TGCGCCAGCAGCCCCTACACCCATCAGCCCCAGCATTTT
d_call: TRBD1; clone_size: few; v_call: TRBV7-2; j_call: TRBJ2-3; cdr3_aa: CASSSPLGGADTQYF; cdr3_nt: TGTGCCAGCAGCTCCCCTTTAGGGGGCGCAGATACGCAGTATTTT
d_call: .; clone_size: .; v_call: TRBV7-8; j_call: TRBJ1-5; cdr3_aa: CASSLGSGSYSNQPQHF; cdr3_nt: TGTGCCAGCAGCTTAGGCTCCGGGTCCTATAGCAATCAGCCCCAGCATTTT
d_call: .; clone_size: few; v_call: TRBV7-9; j_call: TRBJ2-1; cdr3_aa: CASSLSVTNEQFF; cdr3_nt: TGTGCCAGCAGCTTAAGCGTTACCAATGAGCAGTTCTTC
d_call: TRBD1; clone_size: .; v_call: TRBV28; j_call: TRBJ1-3; cdr3_aa: CASSRADRSGNTIYF; cdr3_nt: TGTGCCAGCAGCCGAGCGGACAGGTCTGGAAACACCATATATTTT
d_call: .; clone_size: many; v_call: TRBV20-1; j_call: TRBJ1-5; cdr3_aa: CSARLRARDQPQHF; cdr3_nt: TGCAGTGCTAGACTGAGGGCTCGAGATCAGCCCCAGCATTTT
d_call: TRBD2; clone_size: .; v_call: TRBV4-3; j_call: TRBJ2-7; cdr3_aa: CASSQERAGGYYEQYF; cdr3_nt: TGCGCCAGCAGCCAAGAAAGGGCGGGGGGATATTACGAGCAGTACTTC
d_call: TRBD1; clone_size: many; v_call: TRBV6-5; j_call: TRBJ1-4; cdr3_aa: CASSSPTTGDKEKLFF; cdr3_nt: TGTGCCAGCAGTTCTCCGACGACAGGGGATAAGGAAAAACTGTTTTTT
d_call: TRBD2; clone_size: .; v_call: TRBV9; j_call: TRBJ2-5; cdr3_aa: CASSPTSGETQYF; cdr3_nt: TGTGCCAGCAGCCCGACTAGCGGAGAGACCCAGTACTTC
d_call: .; clone_size: few; v_call: TRBV6-1; j_call: TRBJ1-6; cdr3_aa: CASSEREGGLGNSPLHF; cdr3_nt: TGTGCCAGCAGTGAAAGAGAAGGAGGATTAGGGAATTCACCCCTCCACTTT
d_call: .; clone_size: .; v_call: TRBV10-3; j_call: TRBJ1-2; cdr3_aa: CAISEGVQDGYTF; cdr3_nt: TGTGCCATCAGTGAGGGGGTACAAGATGGCTACACCTTC
d_call: TRBD1; clone_size: many; v_call: TRBV19; j_call: TRBJ1-1; cdr3_aa: CASRWDRSNTEAFF; cdr3_nt: TGTGCCAGTAGATGGGACAGGTCGAACACTGAAGCTTTCTTT
d_call: TRBD1; clone_size: many; v_call: TRBV5-6; j_call: TRBJ2-1; cdr3_aa: CASSSSRQGGHRRTYNEQFF; cdr3_nt: TGTGCCAGCAGCTCTTCACGACAGGGGGGACACCGACGAACCTACAATGAGCAGTTCTTC
d_call: .; clone_size: .; v_call: TRBV12-3/TRBV12-4; j_call: TRBJ2-3; cdr3_aa: CASRPTGTDTQYF; cdr3_nt: TGTGCCAGCAGGCCGACAGGCACAGATACGCAGTATTTT
d_call: .; clone_size: many; v_call: TRBV7-2; j_call: TRBJ2-1; cdr3_aa: CASSGLTGMGHNEQFF; cdr3_nt: TGTGCCAGCAGCGGATTAACAGGGATGGGTCACAATGAGCAGTTCTTC
d_call: .; clone_size: .; v_call: TRBV5-1; j_call: TRBJ1-5; cdr3_aa: CASSLAKGRGSNQPQHF; cdr3_nt: TGCGCCAGCAGCTTGGCTAAGGGGAGGGGTAGCAATCAGCCCCAGCATTTT
d_call: .; clone_size: many; v_call: TRBV9; j_call: TRBJ1-1; cdr3_aa: CASSAQGSTEAFF; cdr3_nt: TGTGCCAGCAGCGCCCAGGGGAGCACTGAAGCTTTCTTT
d_call: .; clone_size: many; v_call: TRBV29-1; j_call: TRBJ1-1; cdr3_aa: CSVANPGGNTEAFF; cdr3_nt: TGCAGTGTTGCCAACCCCGGAGGCAACACTGAAGCTTTCTTT
d_call: .; clone_size: .; v_call: TRBV27; j_call: TRBJ2-5; cdr3_aa: CASSLIRGARETQYF; cdr3_nt: TGTGCCAGCAGTTTGATCAGGGGCGCGAGAGAGACCCAGTACTTC
d_call: .; clone_size: many; v_call: TRBV20-1; j_call: TRBJ2-3; cdr3_aa: CSARELASDTQYF; cdr3_nt: TGCAGTGCTAGAGAACTAGCTTCAGATACGCAGTATTTT
d_call: .; clone_size: .; v_call: TRBV5-5; j_call: TRBJ2-5; cdr3_aa: CASSWTEGPETQYF; cdr3_nt: TGTGCCAGCAGTTGGACAGAAGGGCCGGAGACCCAGTACTTC